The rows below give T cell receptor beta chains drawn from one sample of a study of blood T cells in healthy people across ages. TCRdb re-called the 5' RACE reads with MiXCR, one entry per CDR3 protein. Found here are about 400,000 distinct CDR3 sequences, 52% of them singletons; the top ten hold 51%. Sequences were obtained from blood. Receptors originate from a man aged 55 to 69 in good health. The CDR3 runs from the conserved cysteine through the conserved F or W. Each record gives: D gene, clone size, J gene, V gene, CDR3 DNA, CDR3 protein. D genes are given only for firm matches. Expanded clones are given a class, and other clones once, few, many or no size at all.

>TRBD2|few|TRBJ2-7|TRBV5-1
TGTGCCAGCAGTCTAGCGGGGCGGTCCTACGAGCAGTACTTC
CASSLAGRSYEQYF
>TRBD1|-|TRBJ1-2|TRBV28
TGTGCCAGCAGTACACCCTCGACAGGGATCTATGGCTACACCTTC
CASSTPSTGIYGYTF
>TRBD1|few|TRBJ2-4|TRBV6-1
TGTGCCAGCAGGGGCATACAGGGGGCGCGGATCAAAAACATTCAGTACTTC
CASRGIQGARIKNIQYF
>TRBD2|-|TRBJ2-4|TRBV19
TGTGCCAGTAGTATAGTCCTTGGGAGCGGGAGAAGGAGAACCAAAAACATTCAGTACTTC
CASSIVLGSGRRRTKNIQYF
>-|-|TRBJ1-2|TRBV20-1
TGCAGTGCTAGAGATCTCGCTGGACTAATGCATGGCTACACCTTC
CSARDLAGLMHGYTF
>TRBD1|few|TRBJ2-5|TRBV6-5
TGTGCCAGCAGTAGTCGGACAGGGGAGACCCAGTACTTC
CASSSRTGETQYF
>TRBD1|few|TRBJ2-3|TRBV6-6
TGTGCCAGCAGTTACTCGAAAATTGGACAGGCCACAGATACGCAGTATTTT
CASSYSKIGQATDTQYF
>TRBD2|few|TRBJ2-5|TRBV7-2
TGTGCCAGCAGTTTGACTAGCGTTCAAGAGACCCAGTACTTC
CASSLTSVQETQYF
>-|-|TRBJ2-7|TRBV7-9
TGTGCCAGCAGCCGACCAGGGGGGGTGGGCAATGAGCAGTACTTC
CASSRPGGVGNEQYF
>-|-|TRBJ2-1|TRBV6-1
TGTGCCAGCAGGGATGGAGGGACCACAGCCTACAATGAGCAGTTCTTC
CASRDGGTTAYNEQFF
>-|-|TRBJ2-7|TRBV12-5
TGTGCTAGTGGCCGCGGCCAAAGCTCCTACAATGAGCAGTACTTC
CASGRGQSSYNEQYF
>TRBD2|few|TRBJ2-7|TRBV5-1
TGCGCCAGCAGCCCCGGGACTAGCGGTTACTACGAGCAGTACTTC
CASSPGTSGYYEQYF
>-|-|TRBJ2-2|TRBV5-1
TGCGCCAGCAGCACCTTATTGGTGACCGGGGAGCTGTTTTTT
CASSTLLVTGELFF
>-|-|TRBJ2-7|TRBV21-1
TGTGCCAGCAGCAAAAGGGGGGGGGTGTCCTACGAGCAGTACTTC
CASSKRGGVSYEQYF
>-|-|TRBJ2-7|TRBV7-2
TGTGCCAGCAGCTTAGCGCCGATGCTCACCTACGAGCAGTACTTC
CASSLAPMLTYEQYF
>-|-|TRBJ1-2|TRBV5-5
TGTGCCAGCAGCTTGGTCGGAGGGGGAGGCTATGGCTACACCTTC
CASSLVGGGGYGYTF
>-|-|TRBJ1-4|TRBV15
TGTGTCACCAGCAGAGGGACAACTAATGAAAAACTGTTTTTT
CVTSRGTTNEKLFF
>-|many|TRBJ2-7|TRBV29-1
TGCAGCTACGCCGCGGCCGTGAGCTCCTACGAGCAGTACTTC
CSYAAAVSSYEQYF
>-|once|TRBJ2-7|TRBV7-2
TGTGCCAGCAGCCTCGGACCGATCTACGAGCAGTACTTC
CASSLGPIYEQYF
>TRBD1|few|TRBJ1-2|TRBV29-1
TGCAGCGTTGGCGGAATTGCTAGGGGGCAAAACGGCTACACCTTC
CSVGGIARGQNGYTF
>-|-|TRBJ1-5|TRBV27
TGTGCCAGCAGTTCGCGTTCGGGTAATCAGCCCCAGCATTTT
CASSSRSGNQPQHF
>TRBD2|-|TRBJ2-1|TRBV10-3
TGTGCCATCAGTGCGCTACTAGCGGGAGGCTCGAATGAGCAGTTCTTC
CAISALLAGGSNEQFF
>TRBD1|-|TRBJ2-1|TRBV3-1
TGTGCCAGCAGCCAATGGGACAGGGGAGGTAATGAGCAGTTCTTC
CASSQWDRGGNEQFF
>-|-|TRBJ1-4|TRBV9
TGTGCCAGCAGCGGACACGGACAGCCCTCAACTAATGAAAAACTGTTTTTT
CASSGHGQPSTNEKLFF
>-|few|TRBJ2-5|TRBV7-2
TGTGCCAGCAGCTTCCGGGGGCCTGGGGAGACCCAGTACTTC
CASSFRGPGETQYF
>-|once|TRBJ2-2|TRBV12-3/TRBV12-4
TGTGCCAGCAATGGGCGAAACACCGGGGAGCTGTTTTTT
CASNGRNTGELFF
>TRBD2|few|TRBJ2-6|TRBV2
TGTGCCAGCAGTGCCTCCCGGGGGGCTGGGGCCAACGTCCTGACTTTC
CASSASRGAGANVLTF
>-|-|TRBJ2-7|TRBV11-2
TGTGCCAGCAGCTTGGCCGGCGAGTCCTACGAGCAGTACTTC
CASSLAGESYEQYF
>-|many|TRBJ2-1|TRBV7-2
TGTGCCAGCAGTAGCGGCTCCTACAATGAGCAGTTCTTC
CASSSGSYNEQFF